This T cell receptor beta chain was identified during a study of human T cells and chemical hapten exposure. Study information: Sensitization was performed using 2% DPC on a 2 cm by 2 cm upper inner arm skin site. Slight differences in pooled library volume were the main source of varying TCR yields across samples.

This clonotype was recorded many times. Library construction involved attaching unique molecular identifiers to individual cDNA molecules, which allowed quantitative, reproducible TCR counting. Each CDR3 protein is one row after TCRdb ran MiXCR on the RACE reads. The sample holds about 82,000 distinct CDR3 sequences; approximately 12% are singletons and the top ten take roughly 4.2%. With 1 base removed from V and 5 bases from J, the gap between germline ends came to 15 bases. This CDR3 is 15 amino acids long. Germline V gives CDR1 DFQATT, CDR2 SNEGSKA (reference sequence). Time point in this sample: patch test 1, 2 weeks after DPC sensitization. Sample treatment: therapeutic diphenylcyclopropenone sensitization with weekly scalp DPC. Only after blood had been drawn was each patch test applied.

The chain has TRBV20-1 and TRBJ1-5; D gene ambiguous. The starting material was whole blood, obtained in connection with sensitization to the hapten diphenylcyclopropenone (DPC). This TCR came from a woman aged 45-59 years with alopecia areata. Some clones in this sample may be carry-over from other donors' samples. The CDR3 nucleotides read TGCAGTGCTAGAGTTAAGGGTGGCGGGCATCAGCCCCAGCATTTT. As protein: CSARVKGGGHQPQHF.